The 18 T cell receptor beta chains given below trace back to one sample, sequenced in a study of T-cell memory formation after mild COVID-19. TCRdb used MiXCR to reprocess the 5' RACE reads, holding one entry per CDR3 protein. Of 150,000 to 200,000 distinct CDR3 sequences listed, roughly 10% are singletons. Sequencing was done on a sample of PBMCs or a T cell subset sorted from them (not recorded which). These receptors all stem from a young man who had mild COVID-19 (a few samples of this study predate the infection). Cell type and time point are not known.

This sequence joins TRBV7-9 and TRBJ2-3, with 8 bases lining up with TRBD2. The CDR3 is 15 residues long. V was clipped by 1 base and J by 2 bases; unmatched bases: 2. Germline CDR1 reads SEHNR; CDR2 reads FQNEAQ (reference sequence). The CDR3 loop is CASSLGTSPTDTQYF. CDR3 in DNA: TGTGCCAGCAGCTTAGGGACTAGCCCCACAGATACGCAGTATTTT.

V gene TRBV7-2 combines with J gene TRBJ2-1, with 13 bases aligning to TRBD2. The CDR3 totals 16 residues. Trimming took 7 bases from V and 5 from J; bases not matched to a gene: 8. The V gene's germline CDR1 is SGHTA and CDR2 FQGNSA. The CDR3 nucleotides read TGTGCCAGCACCAGACTAGCGGGGGGACCCCACAATGAGCAGTTCTTC. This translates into CASTRLAGGPHNEQFF.

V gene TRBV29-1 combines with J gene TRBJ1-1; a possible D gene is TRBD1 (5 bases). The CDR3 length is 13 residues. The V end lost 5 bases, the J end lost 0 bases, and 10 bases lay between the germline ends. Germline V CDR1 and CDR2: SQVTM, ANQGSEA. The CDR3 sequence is CSVRGTLNTEAFF. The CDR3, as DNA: TGCAGCGTTCGGGGGACCTTGAACACTGAAGCTTTCTTT.

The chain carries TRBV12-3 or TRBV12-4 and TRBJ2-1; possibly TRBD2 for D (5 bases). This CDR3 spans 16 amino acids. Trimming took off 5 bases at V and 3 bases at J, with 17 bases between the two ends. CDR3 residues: CASSHTKGVYYNEQFF. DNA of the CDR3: TGTGCCAGCAGTCACACGAAGGGAGTTTACTACAATGAGCAGTTCTTC.

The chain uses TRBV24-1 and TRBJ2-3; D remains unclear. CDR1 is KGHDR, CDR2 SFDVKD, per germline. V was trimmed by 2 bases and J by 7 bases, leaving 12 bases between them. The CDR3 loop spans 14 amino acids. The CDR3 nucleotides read TGTGCCACCAGTGATTCGGCCAGTGAGTATACGCAGTATTTT. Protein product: CATSDSASEYTQYF.

The CDR3 loop reads CASSWGEAASYTEQFF. CDR3 nucleotide sequence: TGTGCCAGCAGTTGGGGGGAGGCAGCCTCTTATACTGAGCAGTTCTTC. The V gene is TRBV6-5, the J gene TRBJ2-1; possibly TRBD2 for D (6 bases). V dropped 4 bases and J dropped 9 bases, with 22 bases sitting between them. The length of the CDR3 is 16 residues. Germline V lookup: CDR1 MNHEY, CDR2 SVGAGI.

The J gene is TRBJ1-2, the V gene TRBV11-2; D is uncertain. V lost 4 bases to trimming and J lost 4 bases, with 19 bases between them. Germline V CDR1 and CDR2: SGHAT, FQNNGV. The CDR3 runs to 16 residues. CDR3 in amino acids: CASSSPAGGPGYGYTF. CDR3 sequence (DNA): TGTGCCAGCAGCTCCCCCGCGGGAGGGCCTGGCTATGGCTACACCTTC.

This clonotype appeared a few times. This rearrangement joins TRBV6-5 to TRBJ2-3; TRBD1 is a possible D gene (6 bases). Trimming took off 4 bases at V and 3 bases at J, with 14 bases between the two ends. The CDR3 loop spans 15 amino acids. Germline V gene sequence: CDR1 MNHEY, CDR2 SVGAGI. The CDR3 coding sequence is TGTGCCAGCAGTTTCTCTCCCCAGGGGACAGATACGCAGTATTTT. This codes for CASSFSPQGTDTQYF.

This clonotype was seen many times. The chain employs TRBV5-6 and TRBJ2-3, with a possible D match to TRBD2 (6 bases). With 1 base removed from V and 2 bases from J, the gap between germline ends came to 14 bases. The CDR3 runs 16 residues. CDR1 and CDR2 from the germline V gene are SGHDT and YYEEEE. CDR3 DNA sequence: TGTGCCAGCAGCTTGCGCGGGGACGTATTCACAGATACGCAGTATTTT. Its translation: CASSLRGDVFTDTQYF.

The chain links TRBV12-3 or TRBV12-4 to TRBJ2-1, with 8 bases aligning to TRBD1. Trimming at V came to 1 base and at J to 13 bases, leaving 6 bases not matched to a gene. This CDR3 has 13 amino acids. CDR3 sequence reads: CASSLVQGAIQFF. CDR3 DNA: TGTGCCAGCAGTTTAGTTCAGGGGGCCATCCAGTTCTTC.

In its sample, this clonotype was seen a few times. The CDR3 spells CASSLGPSGGADTQYF. The CDR3 bases are TGTGCCAGCAGCTTAGGCCCTAGCGGGGGGGCAGATACGCAGTATTTT. The V gene is TRBV7-2, the J gene TRBJ2-3; TRBD2 aligns across 12 bases. Germline V gene sequence: CDR1 SGHTA, CDR2 FQGNSA. Germline trimming cut 1 base from V and 4 bases from J; bases unmatched to any gene: 3. The CDR3 spans 16 residues.

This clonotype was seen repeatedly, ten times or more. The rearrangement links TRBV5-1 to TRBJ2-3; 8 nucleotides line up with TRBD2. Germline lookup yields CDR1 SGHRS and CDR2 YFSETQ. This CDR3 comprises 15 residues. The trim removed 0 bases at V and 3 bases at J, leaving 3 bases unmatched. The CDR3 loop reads CASSLAGGPTDTQYF. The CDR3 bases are TGCGCCAGCAGCTTGGCGGGGGGGCCAACAGATACGCAGTATTTT.

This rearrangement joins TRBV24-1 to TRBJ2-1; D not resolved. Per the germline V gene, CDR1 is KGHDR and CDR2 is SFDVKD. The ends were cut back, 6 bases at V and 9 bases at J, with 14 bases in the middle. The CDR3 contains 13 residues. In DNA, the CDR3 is TGTGCCACCAGTCCAGGATGGGTCGGTGAGCAGTTCTTC. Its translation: CATSPGWVGEQFF.

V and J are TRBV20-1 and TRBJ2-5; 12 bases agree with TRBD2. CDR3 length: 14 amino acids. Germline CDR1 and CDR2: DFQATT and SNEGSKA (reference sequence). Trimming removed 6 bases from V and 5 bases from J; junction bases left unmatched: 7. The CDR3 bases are TGCAGTGCGGAAACTAGCGGGGGGAGGGAGACCCAGTACTTC. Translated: CSAETSGGRETQYF.

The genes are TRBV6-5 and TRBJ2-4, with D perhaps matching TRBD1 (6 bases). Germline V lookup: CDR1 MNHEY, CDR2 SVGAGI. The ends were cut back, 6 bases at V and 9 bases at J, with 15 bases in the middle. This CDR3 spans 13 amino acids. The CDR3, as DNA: TGTGCCAGCAGCCAAACAGGGCTGGGCATTCAGTACTTC. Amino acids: CASSQTGLGIQYF.

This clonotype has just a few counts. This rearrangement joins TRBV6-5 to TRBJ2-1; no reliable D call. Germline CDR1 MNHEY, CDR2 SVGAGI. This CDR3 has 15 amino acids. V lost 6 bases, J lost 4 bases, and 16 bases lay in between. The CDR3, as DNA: TGTGCCAGCAGCTTTACAGAGGTAGGATACAATGAGCAGTTCTTC. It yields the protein CASSFTEVGYNEQFF.

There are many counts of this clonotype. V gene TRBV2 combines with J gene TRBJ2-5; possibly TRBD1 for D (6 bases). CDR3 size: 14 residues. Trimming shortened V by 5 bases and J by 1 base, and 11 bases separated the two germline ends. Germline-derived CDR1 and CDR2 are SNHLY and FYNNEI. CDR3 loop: CASSYTGIQETQYF. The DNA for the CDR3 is TGTGCCAGCAGTTACACAGGGATCCAAGAGACCCAGTACTTC.

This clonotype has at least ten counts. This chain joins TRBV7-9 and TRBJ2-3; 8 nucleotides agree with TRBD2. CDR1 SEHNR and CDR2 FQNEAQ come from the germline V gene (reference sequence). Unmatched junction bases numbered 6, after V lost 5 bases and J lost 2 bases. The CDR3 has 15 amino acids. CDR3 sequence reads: CASSAGTSITDTQYF. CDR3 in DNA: TGTGCCAGCAGCGCCGGGACTAGTATCACAGATACGCAGTATTTT.